Detailed here is one TCR beta chain. Its antigen is still unknown. This sample is part of a study of monozygotic twins with inflammatory bowel disease. The CDR3 contains 15 residues. From germline, CDR1 is LGHDT and CDR2 YNNKEL (reference sequence). Overall study findings and caveats: Healthy co-twins had higher TCRbeta inverse Simpson diversity than their IBD twins. Concordant and discordant twins showed no difference in repertoire similarity, possibly from limited power. IBD patients exhibited fewer clonotypes shared with other individuals than healthy twins, particularly with disease activity. Results did not support any single strong IBD-associated signal or clonotype.

TCRdb re-called the 5' RACE reads and catalogs CDR3 proteins one per entry, DNA excluded. The sample totals 400,000 to 500,000 distinct CDR3 sequences. The sequenced sample was blood. This rearrangement joins TRBV3-1 to TRBJ1-3. The sequence was obtained from a human donor with ulcerative colitis or Crohn's disease, or a healthy co-twin of an affected twin (not recorded which). The CDR3: CASSQRPGSGNTIYF.